This TCR beta chain was profiled in a study of molecular identifiers for immune sequencing clone quantification. Remarks on this clonotype: What it binds is not known.

The authors gated naive CD8 T cells as CD8+CD4-CCR7+CD45RA+ for sorting. TCRdb recomputed calls from the PCR reads with MiXCR, one row per CDR3 protein. The table includes some 590,000 distinct CDR3 sequences, roughly 23% detected once. Whole-study results and caveats: A single cell's spiked Jurkat TCR RNA was reportedly detectable among 900,000 to 1,000,000 naive cells. Whereas clones above 20 RNA copies held under 1% of naive-cell molecules, they held over 97% of effector molecules. Sharing of a barcode by identical TCR molecules could cause highly expanded clone sizes to be underestimated.

Trimming took 6 bases from V and 4 from J; bases not matched to a gene: 8. CDR3 length: 13 residues. Germline V gene sequence: CDR1 DFQATT, CDR2 SNEGSKA (reference sequence). The sequence was collected from a human donor in good health. Some libraries in this study had Jurkat cell RNA spiked in. This sequence joins TRBV20-1 and TRBJ2-7, with 8 bases identical to TRBD1. Sequencing was performed on naive CD8+ T cells from blood, with Jurkat cell RNA spiked in. Subset described: FACS-sorted CD8+CD4-CCR7+CD45RA+ naive T cells. CDR3 DNA: TGCAGTGCCGAGGGACAGGACAAATACGAGCAGTACTTC. Translated, it gives CSAEGQDKYEQYF.